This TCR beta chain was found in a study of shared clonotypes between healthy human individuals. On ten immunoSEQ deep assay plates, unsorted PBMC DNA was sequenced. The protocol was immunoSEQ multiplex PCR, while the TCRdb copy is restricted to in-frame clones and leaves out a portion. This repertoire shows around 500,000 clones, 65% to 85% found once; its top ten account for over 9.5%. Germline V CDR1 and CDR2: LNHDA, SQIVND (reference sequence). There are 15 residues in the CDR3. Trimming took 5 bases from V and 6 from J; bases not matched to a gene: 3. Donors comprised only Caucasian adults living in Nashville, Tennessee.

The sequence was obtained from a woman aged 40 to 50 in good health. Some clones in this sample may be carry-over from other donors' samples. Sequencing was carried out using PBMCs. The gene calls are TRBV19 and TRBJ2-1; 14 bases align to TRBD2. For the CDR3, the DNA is TGTGCCAGTAGTCTCGGGACTAGCGGGAGCAATGAGCAGTTCTTC. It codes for CASSLGTSGSNEQFF.